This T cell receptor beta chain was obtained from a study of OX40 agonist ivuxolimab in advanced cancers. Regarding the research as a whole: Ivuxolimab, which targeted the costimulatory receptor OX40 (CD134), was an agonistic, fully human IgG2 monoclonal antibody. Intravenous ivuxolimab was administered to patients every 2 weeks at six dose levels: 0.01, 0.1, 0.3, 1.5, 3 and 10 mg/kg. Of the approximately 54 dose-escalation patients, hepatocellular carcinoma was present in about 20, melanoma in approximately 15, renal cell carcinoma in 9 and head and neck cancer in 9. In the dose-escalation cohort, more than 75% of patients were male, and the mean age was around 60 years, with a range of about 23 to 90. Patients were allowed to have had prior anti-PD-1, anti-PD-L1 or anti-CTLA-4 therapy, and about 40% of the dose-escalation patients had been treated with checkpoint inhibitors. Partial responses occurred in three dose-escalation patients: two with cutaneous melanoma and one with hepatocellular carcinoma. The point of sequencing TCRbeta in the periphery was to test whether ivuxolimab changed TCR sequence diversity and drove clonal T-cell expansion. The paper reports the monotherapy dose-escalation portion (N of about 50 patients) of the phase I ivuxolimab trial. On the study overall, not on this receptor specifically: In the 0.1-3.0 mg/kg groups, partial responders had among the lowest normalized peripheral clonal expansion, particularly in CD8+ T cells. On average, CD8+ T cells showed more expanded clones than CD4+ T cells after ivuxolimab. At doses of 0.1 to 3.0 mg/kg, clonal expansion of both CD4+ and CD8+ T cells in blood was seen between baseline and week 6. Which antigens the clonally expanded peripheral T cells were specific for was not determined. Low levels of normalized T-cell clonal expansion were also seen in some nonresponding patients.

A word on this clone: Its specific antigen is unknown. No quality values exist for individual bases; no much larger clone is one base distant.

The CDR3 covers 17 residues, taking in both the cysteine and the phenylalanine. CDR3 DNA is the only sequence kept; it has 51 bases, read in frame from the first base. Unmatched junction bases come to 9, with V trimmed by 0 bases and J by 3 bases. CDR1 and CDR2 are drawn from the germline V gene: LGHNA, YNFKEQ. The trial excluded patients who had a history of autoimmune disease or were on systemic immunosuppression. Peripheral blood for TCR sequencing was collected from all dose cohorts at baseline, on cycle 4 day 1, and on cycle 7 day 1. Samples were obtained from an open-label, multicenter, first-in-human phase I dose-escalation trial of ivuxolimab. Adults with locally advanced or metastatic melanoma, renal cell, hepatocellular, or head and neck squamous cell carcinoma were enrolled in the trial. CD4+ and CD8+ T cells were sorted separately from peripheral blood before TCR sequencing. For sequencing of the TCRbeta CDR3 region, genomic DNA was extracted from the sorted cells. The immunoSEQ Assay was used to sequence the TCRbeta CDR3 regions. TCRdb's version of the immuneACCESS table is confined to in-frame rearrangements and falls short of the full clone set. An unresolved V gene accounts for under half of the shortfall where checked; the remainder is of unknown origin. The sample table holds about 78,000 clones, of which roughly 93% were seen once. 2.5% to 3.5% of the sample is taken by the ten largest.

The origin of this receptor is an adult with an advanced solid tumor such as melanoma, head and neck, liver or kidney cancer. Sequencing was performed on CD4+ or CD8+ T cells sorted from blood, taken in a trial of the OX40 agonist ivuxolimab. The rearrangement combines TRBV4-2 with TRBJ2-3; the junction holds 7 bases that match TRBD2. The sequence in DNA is TGTGCCAGCAGCCAAGAGGGGGAGGGCCTGGGAACAGATACGCAGTATTTT. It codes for CASSQEGEGLGTDTQYF.